This TCR beta chain comes out of a study of blood T cell repertoires in COVID-19 (dated by TCRdb to 2019 to 2021). The study in broad terms: The collaborator samples originated in the United States, Italy and Spain and spanned the acute and convalescent phases of COVID-19. The repertoires were made available in a free public database intended to serve as a resource for research on the immune response to SARS-CoV-2. Where HLA class I and class II types were available, the types were taken from metadata supplied by the sample provider, not from assay-based typing. Nearly every sample came with metadata listing a de-identified subject ID, COVID-19 status, age in years and sex. Samples were obtained from the ongoing ImmuneRACE study (first 160 participants) and from 1,254 subjects provided by 6 global collaborators. Subjects who had been exposed to COVID-19, were actively infected with it, or had recovered from it provided the deeply sampled blood TCRbeta repertoires that made up the dataset. The material from the prospective study consisted of cDNA or gDNA derived from T cells, B-cell-depleted T cells, or PBMCs.

The paper as a whole reports these results and caveats: The amount of clinical and demographic metadata varied by source and participant and was provided uncurated.

The immunoSEQ Assay, a bias-controlled multiplex PCR, was used to amplify TCRbeta CDR3 regions from genomic DNA. The authors processed their data as follows. Within the assay, amplification of reference gene primers was used to estimate how many nucleated cells each sample contained. To quantify the absolute abundance of each unique TCRbeta CDR3 rearrangement, sequence reads were collapsed and filtered. For each sample, productive Simpson clonality was calculated as the square root of Simpson's diversity index across productive rearrangements. The source is immuneACCESS, and TCRdb retained only in-frame sequences with V and J called. Part of the clones is not carried over; for the studies checked, unresolved V genes explain less than half of this, and the remainder is unexplained. V and J calls and clone size are as listed in that table; D and trimming were resolved from the DNA. In all, the sample holds roughly 200,000 clones, and 80% to 90% of those were seen once. In total, the top ten clones hold approximately 13% of the sample.

About this clone: Its antigen specificity is not known. No much larger clone exists at a distance of one base, and base qualities are not known.

Taken from cysteine to phenylalanine, the CDR3 has 16 residues. This entry keeps only the CDR3 DNA: 48 bases, framed from base 1. Each collaborating institution followed its own protocols to collect whole blood in K2EDTA tubes. For TCRbeta analysis, collaborators shipped samples as frozen whole blood, isolated PBMCs, or DNA extracted from either of those sample types. The chain links TRBV1 with TRBJ2-5; the table's D gene call, TRBD1, was not cross checked with the DNA. TRBV1 is designated a pseudogene. The sample taken for sequencing was peripheral blood. This receptor was obtained from a human donor in a cohort sampled during active COVID-19. The DNA sequence is TGCACCAGCAGCCATATACAGGGGGCCGTAGAAGAGACCCAGTACTTC. Its protein product is CTSSHIQGAVEETQYF.